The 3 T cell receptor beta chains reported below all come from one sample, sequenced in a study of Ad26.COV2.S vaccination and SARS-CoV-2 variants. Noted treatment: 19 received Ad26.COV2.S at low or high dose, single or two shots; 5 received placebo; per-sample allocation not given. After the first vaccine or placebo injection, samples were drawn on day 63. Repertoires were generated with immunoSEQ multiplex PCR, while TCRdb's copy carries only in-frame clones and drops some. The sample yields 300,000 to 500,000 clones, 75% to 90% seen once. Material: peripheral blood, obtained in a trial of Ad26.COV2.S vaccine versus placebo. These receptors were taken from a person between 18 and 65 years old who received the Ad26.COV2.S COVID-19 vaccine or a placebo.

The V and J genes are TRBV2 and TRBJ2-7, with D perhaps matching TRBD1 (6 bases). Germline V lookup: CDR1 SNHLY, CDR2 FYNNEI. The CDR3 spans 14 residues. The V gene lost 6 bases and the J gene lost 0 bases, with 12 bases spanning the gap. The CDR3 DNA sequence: TGTGCCAGCAGCGTAACAGGGAACTCCTACGAGCAGTACTTC. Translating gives CASSVTGNSYEQYF.

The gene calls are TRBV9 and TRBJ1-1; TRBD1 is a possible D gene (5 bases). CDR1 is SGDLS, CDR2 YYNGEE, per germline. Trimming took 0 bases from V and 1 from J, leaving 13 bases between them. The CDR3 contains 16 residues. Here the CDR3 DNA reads TGTGCCAGCAGCGTAGCGGCAGGGTTGACGAACACTGAAGCTTTCTTT. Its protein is CASSVAAGLTNTEAFF.

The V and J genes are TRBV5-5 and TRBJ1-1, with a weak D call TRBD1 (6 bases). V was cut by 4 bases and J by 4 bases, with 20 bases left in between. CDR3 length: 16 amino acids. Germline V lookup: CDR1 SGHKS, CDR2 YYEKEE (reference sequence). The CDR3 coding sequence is TGTGCCAGCAGCATCTCAAAAGACCAGGGGATCACTGAAGCTTTCTTT. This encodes CASSISKDQGITEAFF. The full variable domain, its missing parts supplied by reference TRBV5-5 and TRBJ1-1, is DAGVTQSPTHLIKTRGQQVTLRCSPISGHKSVSWYQQVLGQGPQFIFQYYEKEERGRGNFPDRFSARQFPNYSSELNVNALLLGDSALYLCASSISKDQGITEAFFGQGTRLTVV.